The 10 T cell receptor beta chains in this list originate from one sample, sequenced in a study of T cells after yellow fever vaccination (dated by TCRdb to between 2018 and 2020). The library was made by 5' RACE. TCRdb names Illumina HiSeq 2500 as the instrument used. TCRdb took the public reads, trimmed them with fastp at Q25, ran MiXCR for clone calling and kept in-frame beta chains. Every CDR3 protein is listed once, alongside the most common genes and DNA of its rows. This sample lists tens of thousands of distinct CDR3 sequences; under 9.5% were detected once. Over 25% of the sample is in the top ten clones. The treatment or condition tag for this specimen amounts to: live attenuated yellow fever vaccine strain. The sequencing here drew on CD8+ T cells sorted from PBMCs, taken 9 to 10 days after the first yellow fever vaccination. The receptors derive from a man in his late teens or twenties who received the YFV17D yellow fever vaccine.

The sample holds many counts of this clonotype. This rearrangement joins TRBV3-1 to TRBJ2-3, with 15 bases fitting TRBD2. This CDR3 region has 15 residues. The V segment lost 4 bases and the J segment 4 bases; nucleotides outside the gene matches: 0. Germline V lookup: CDR1 LGHDT, CDR2 YNNKEL (reference sequence). CDR3 amino acids: CASSRTSGGADTQYF. The CDR3 bases are TGTGCCAGCAGCCGGACTAGCGGGGGGGCAGATACGCAGTATTTT.

This clonotype has a count of ten or more. The V call is TRBV20-1, the J call TRBJ2-2; D not certain. V lost 0 bases and J 3 bases, leaving 8 bases between the germline ends. CDR1 is DFQATT and CDR2 is SNEGSKA in the germline V gene (reference sequence). The CDR3 has 14 residues. As DNA, the CDR3 is TGCAGTGCTAGAGAGAGCCGATACACCGGGGAGCTGTTTTTT. Translation gives CSARESRYTGELFF.

This chain connects TRBV27 to TRBJ1-5, with a weak D call TRBD1 (5 bases). The germline V gene has CDR1 MNHEY and CDR2 SMNVEV (reference sequence). The CDR3 consists of 15 residues. Trimming took off 5 bases at V and 7 bases at J, with 18 bases between the two ends. The CDR3 DNA is TGTGCCAGCAGTGTCGGGGGGGAGTGGAGGCAGCCCCAGCATTTT. Protein: CASSVGGEWRQPQHF.

Only a few counts were recorded for this clonotype. The rearrangement uses TRBV4-1 and TRBJ2-2; perhaps TRBD1 as D (5 bases). Trimming stripped 8 bases from V and 5 bases from J, with 9 bases between. The CDR3 is made up of 12 amino acids. CDR1 and CDR2 (germline): MGHRA, YSYEKL. The CDR3 coding sequence is TGCGCCAGCCATGCAGGGACCGGGGAGCTGTTTTTT. Amino acids: CASHAGTGELFF.

The sample holds many counts of this clonotype. The chain joins TRBV11-2 to TRBJ1-3; 8 nucleotides line up with TRBD1. CDR1 is SGHAT, CDR2 FQNNGV, per germline. This CDR3 contains 18 residues. With 8 bases clipped from V and 0 bases from J, the junction kept 15 bases outside the gene matches. Written as DNA, the CDR3 is TGTGCCAGCGTTGTGAGCTGGGACAGGACTTCCTCTGGAAACACCATATATTTT. This sequence encodes CASVVSWDRTSSGNTIYF.

In its sample, this clonotype was seen a few times. The genes are TRBV7-7 and TRBJ2-7, with D hard to call. V was clipped by 2 bases and J by 0 bases, with 5 bases between them. From germline, CDR1 is SSHAT and CDR2 FNYEAQ (reference sequence). The CDR3 consists of 13 residues. Here the CDR3 reads CASSLSSSYEQYF. CDR3 DNA sequence: TGTGCCAGCAGCTTATCGAGCTCCTACGAGCAGTACTTC.

This sequence joins TRBV10-3 and TRBJ2-6; D ambiguous. Per germline, CDR1 ENHRY and CDR2 SYGVKD. The V gene lost 0 bases and the J gene lost 1 base, with 7 bases spanning the gap. CDR3 length: 16 residues. The CDR3 loop is CAISESIRSGANVLTF. Written as DNA, the CDR3 is TGTGCCATCAGTGAGTCAATCAGATCTGGGGCCAACGTCCTGACTTTC.

This clonotype has just a few counts. The J gene is TRBJ1-5, the V gene TRBV3-1; D is perhaps TRBD1 (6 bases). Looked up from germline, CDR1 is LGHDT and CDR2 is YNNKEL (reference sequence). Between the trimmed V and J ends, which lost 4 bases and 0 bases, there was a span of 10 bases. The CDR3 length is 15 residues. The CDR3 nucleotides are TGTGCCAGCAGCCCTGGACAGTATAGCAATCAGCCCCAGCATTTT. Its protein is CASSPGQYSNQPQHF.

The J gene is TRBJ1-2, the V gene TRBV4-1, with D unclear. Deletions cut 0 bases from V and 8 bases from J, with 10 bases between. The CDR3 covers 13 residues. The germline CDR1 and CDR2 sequences are MGHRA and YSYEKL. CDR3 residues: CASSQDTGQGYTF. CDR3 nucleotide sequence: TGCGCCAGCAGCCAAGATACGGGCCAAGGCTACACCTTC.

This chain uses TRBV4-3 with TRBJ2-3; 8 bases map to TRBD1. Unmatched junction bases numbered 4, after V lost 0 bases and J lost 2 bases. CDR3 length: 16 residues. Germline CDR1 and CDR2: LGHNA and YSLEER. The chain's CDR3 is CASSQDKDRDTDTQYF. CDR3 sequence (DNA): TGCGCCAGCAGCCAAGACAAGGACAGGGACACAGATACGCAGTATTTT.